The rows below give T cell receptor beta chains drawn from one sample of a study of HIV-infected patients and healthy controls. Using its own MiXCR run on the 5' RACE reads, TCRdb lists one record per CDR3 protein. This table holds about 10,000 distinct CDR3 sequences, around 8% found once. The sequencing input was blood. The receptors derive from an adult in good health. Both conserved end residues are part of each CDR3. The order of the fields is J gene, V gene, CDR3 length, CDR3 protein.

TRBJ1-2	TRBV27	14	CASSLSWDNYGYTF
TRBJ2-7	TRBV7-8	15	CASSPRYSLSYEQYF
TRBJ1-6	TRBV19	14	CASTSGTLNSPLHF
TRBJ2-7	TRBV7-2	14	CASSLSPRFYEQYF
TRBJ1-1	TRBV20-1	13	CSAVTSGNAEAFF
TRBJ2-1	TRBV4-2	15	CASSQGQGTYNEQFF
TRBJ1-4	TRBV19	15	CASSPGTGRNEKLFF
TRBJ2-3	TRBV15	18	CATSRVRLRDLSTDTQYF
TRBJ2-7	TRBV7-2	15	CASSSPGQGSYEQYF
TRBJ1-1	TRBV3-1	14	CASSPRDTNTEAFF
TRBJ2-4	TRBV6-5	15	CASSYELGPKNIQYF
TRBJ1-2	TRBV4-2	14	CASSQDHLNYGYTF
TRBJ1-5	TRBV13	15	CASSLGLTPGQPQHF
TRBJ2-1	TRBV4-3	12	CASSQYLGEQFF
TRBJ2-7	TRBV30	15	CAWSVRQGLAYEQYF
TRBJ2-5	TRBV7-7	14	CASSLGGLQETQYF
TRBJ2-1	TRBV27	15	CASSFQGGSYNEQFF
TRBJ1-3	TRBV15	16	CATSKGQGHSGNTIYF
TRBJ2-7	TRBV6-5	15	CASSYSWTSRSEQYF
TRBJ2-5	TRBV7-2	15	CASSAVGGARETQYF
TRBJ2-1	TRBV15	14	CATSWAGDALGQFF
TRBJ2-5	TRBV14	12	CAVGAYQWPQYF
TRBJ2-7	TRBV7-9	16	CASSLTSGRHSYEQYF
TRBJ2-3	TRBV11-2	15	CASSASPGRGGTQYF
TRBJ2-7	TRBV5-6	17	CASSLDGDRSYAYEQYF
TRBJ2-6	TRBV6-6	18	CASSYSPPLGSGANVLTF
TRBJ2-2	TRBV29-1	14	CSASRQQETGELFF
TRBJ2-7	TRBV20-1	11	CSASPSYEQYF
TRBJ1-1	TRBV20-1	17	CSARVLQPGVPNTEAFF
TRBJ1-6	TRBV5-4	14	CASSWGPGDSPLHF
TRBJ2-3	TRBV25-1	14	CASSYSGDLDTQYF
TRBJ2-1	TRBV7-8	14	CASSRGRLSDEQFF
TRBJ2-3	TRBV29-1	15	CSVGGGTLSTDTQYF
TRBJ1-1	TRBV12-3/TRBV12-4	13	CASSLQEDTEAFF
TRBJ1-2	TRBV28	15	CASSLQGTPNYGYTF
TRBJ2-5	TRBV25-1	15	CASSALRDRQETQYF
TRBJ2-4	TRBV6-5	15	CASSPHQGGKNIQYF
TRBJ2-1	TRBV28	18	CASSLLPTGGVGKDEQFF
TRBJ1-1	TRBV7-9	18	CASSLESYRGGGSTEAFF
TRBJ2-1	TRBV19	20	CASSLTGTSGRGLSYNEQFF
TRBJ2-3	TRBV20-1	12	CSASGWADTQYF
TRBJ1-6	TRBV10-3	13	CAIGTDLNSPLHF
TRBJ2-5	TRBV5-6	15	CASSRPYRGEETQYF
TRBJ2-2	TRBV7-9	16	CASSSGDRARTGELFF
TRBJ1-2	TRBV5-1	15	CASSLTGTLIEGYTF
TRBJ2-5	TRBV24-1	14	CATGPGVASETQYF
TRBJ1-5	TRBV2	17	CASSSRPPGIADQPQHF
TRBJ2-3	TRBV9	18	CASSVRSGGAYSTDTQYF
TRBJ1-5	TRBV30	13	CAWSVRGGQPQHF
TRBJ2-2	TRBV7-6	13	CASSLDPGLVGFF
TRBJ2-3	TRBV12-3/TRBV12-4	12	CASSPPLSTQYF
TRBJ1-1	TRBV19	15	CASRGRDSFNTEAFF
TRBJ2-2	TRBV3-1	12	CASSPGVMELFF
TRBJ2-2	TRBV19	18	CASSFRGAVRGNTGELFF
TRBJ2-7	TRBV19	15	CASSTRVAGDYEQYF
TRBJ2-7	TRBV28	14	CASSISLGTYEQYF
TRBJ1-5	TRBV11-1	13	CASSLDRAQPQHF
TRBJ2-7	TRBV7-9	13	CASSVTQGYEQYF
TRBJ2-1	TRBV28	12	CASSFRGHEQFF